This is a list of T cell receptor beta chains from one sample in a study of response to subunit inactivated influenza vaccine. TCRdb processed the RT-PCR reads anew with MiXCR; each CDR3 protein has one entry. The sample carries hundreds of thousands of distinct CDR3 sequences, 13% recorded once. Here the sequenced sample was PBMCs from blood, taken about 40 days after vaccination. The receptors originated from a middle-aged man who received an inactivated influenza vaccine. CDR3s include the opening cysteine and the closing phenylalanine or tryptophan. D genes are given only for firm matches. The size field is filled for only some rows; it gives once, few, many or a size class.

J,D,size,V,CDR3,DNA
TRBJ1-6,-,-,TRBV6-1,CASSRTGSNSPLHF,TGTGCCAGCAGTCGGACGGGTTCTAATTCACCCCTCCACTTT
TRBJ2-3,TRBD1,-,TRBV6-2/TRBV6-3,CASSYSRQGKDTQYF,TGTGCCAGCAGTTACTCGAGACAGGGGAAGGATACGCAGTATTTT
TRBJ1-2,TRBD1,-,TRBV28,CASSLFGRGNYGYTF,TGTGCCAGCAGTTTGTTCGGCAGGGGGAACTATGGCTACACCTTC
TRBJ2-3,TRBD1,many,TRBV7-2,CASSLVGGADTQYF,TGTGCCAGCAGTTTAGTAGGGGGCGCAGATACGCAGTATTTT
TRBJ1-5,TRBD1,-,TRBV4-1,CASSLLGQGALQPQHF,TGCGCCAGCAGCCTTTTGGGACAGGGGGCACTTCAGCCCCAGCATTTT
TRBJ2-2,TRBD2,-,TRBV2,CASSEAPPSGGTGELFF,TGTGCCAGCAGTGAAGCGCCTCCCAGCGGGGGGACCGGGGAGCTGTTTTTT
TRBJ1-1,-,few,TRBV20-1,CSAKERSQRTEAFF,TGCAGTGCTAAAGAGAGGAGTCAGAGGACTGAAGCTTTCTTT
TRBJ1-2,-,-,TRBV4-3,CASSQVLDPVFNYGYTF,TGCGCCAGCAGCCAAGTCTTGGACCCAGTCTTCAACTATGGCTACACCTTC
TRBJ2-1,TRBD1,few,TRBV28,CASTTRTGHNEQFF,TGTGCCAGCACTACCCGGACAGGGCACAATGAGCAGTTCTTC
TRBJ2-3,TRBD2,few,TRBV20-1,CSARGWLAELTDTQYF,TGCAGTGCTAGGGGCTGGCTAGCGGAGCTCACAGATACGCAGTATTTT
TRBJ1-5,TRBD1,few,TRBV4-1,CASSQTGGLRNQPQHF,TGCGCCAGCAGCCAGACAGGGGGCTTGCGCAATCAGCCCCAGCATTTT
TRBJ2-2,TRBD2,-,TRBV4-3,CASSPGGGGTGELFF,TGCGCCAGCAGCCCCGGTGGGGGGGGAACCGGGGAGCTGTTTTTT
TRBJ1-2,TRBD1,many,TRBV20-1,CSAFGQGAYYGYTF,TGCAGTGCTTTTGGACAGGGGGCGTACTATGGCTACACCTTC
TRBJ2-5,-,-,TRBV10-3,CAISEGLAEETQYF,TGTGCCATCAGTGAAGGATTAGCCGAAGAGACCCAGTACTTC
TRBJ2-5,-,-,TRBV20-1,CSARDSRETQYF,TGCAGTGCTAGAGATTCCCGAGAGACCCAGTACTTC
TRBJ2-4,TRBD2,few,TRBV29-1,CSVAGEGNIQYF,TGCAGCGTTGCCGGGGAGGGAAACATTCAGTACTTC
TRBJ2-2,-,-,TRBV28,CASIRLGPDTGKLFF,TGTGCCAGCATCCGGCTTGGGCCTGACACCGGGAAGCTGTTTTTT
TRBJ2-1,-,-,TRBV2,CASSWVSNEQFF,TGTGCCAGCAGTTGGGTGTCCAATGAGCAGTTCTTC
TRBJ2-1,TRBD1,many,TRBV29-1,CSVLDRRKNEQFF,TGCAGCGTTCTGGACAGGAGGAAGAATGAGCAGTTCTTC
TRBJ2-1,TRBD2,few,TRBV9,CASGGLANEQFF,TGTGCCAGCGGGGGACTAGCTAATGAGCAGTTCTTC
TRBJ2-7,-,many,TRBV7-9,CASSSPEGYEQYF,TGTGCCAGCAGCTCCCCAGAGGGCTACGAGCAGTACTTC
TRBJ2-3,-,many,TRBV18,CASSPTGDTQYF,TGTGCCAGCTCCCCCACAGGAGATACGCAGTATTTT
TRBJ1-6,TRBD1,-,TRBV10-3,CAISAAGTGWAHF,TGTGCCATCAGTGCCGCCGGGACAGGGTGGGCCCACTTT
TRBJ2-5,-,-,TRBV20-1,CSAKRGTGRETQYF,TGCAGTGCTAAAAGGGGTACGGGTCGAGAGACCCAGTACTTC
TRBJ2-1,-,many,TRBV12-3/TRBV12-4,CASSSPLLFNEQFF,TGTGCCAGCAGTTCCCCCCTATTGTTCAATGAGCAGTTCTTC
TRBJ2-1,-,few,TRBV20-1,CSAIPPGLVPYDEQFF,TGCAGTGCTATCCCGCCGGGACTCGTCCCATACGATGAGCAGTTCTTC